This TCR beta chain is drawn from a study of cytomegalovirus exposure and HLA in healthy donors. Overall study findings and caveats: Later on, an analysis found that several of the most significant clusters appeared to be linked to common viral pathogens, which included parvovirus B19.

This CDR3 has 20 residues. In the case of this clone: Its matching antigen is unknown.

Primers included in the PCR were 60 Vbeta and 13 Jbeta primers. The assay was immunoSEQ multiplex PCR, and TCRdb's table has in-frame clones only and misses some. Among roughly 120,000 clones listed, approximately 78% were seen once. The source is a woman in her 30s in good health and CMV-seronegative. The sequenced material came from PBMCs. This chain connects TRBV21-1 to TRBJ2-5; whether TRBD2, the table's D call, matches the DNA was not checked. TRBV21-1 is termed a pseudogene. CDR3 bases: TGTGCCAGCAGCAAAGGGGTTTCCCTCGGAGGCGGGAAGTACCAAGAGACCCAGTACTTC. Encoded protein: CASSKGVSLGGGKYQETQYF.